This T cell receptor (beta chain) comes out of a study of identical twins. Findings and caveats of the study: Modelling underestimated the level of out-of-frame TCR alpha sharing observed in monozygotic twins. Among out-of-frame alpha sequences shared by twins, low generation probability occurred in excess. Potential partial confounding of zero-insertion analyses by invariant MAIT and iNKT cells was noted. There were fewer insertions in abundant cord blood beta clonotypes, but memory repertoires showed no such pattern.

Trimming pared 6 bases from V and 1 base from J, leaving 14 bases between. Looked up from germline, CDR1 is DFQATT and CDR2 is SNEGSKA (reference sequence). CDR3 length: 14 amino acids. A single record per CDR3 protein comes from TCRdb applying MiXCR to the 5' RACE reads. The sample yields roughly 260,000 distinct CDR3 sequences, 7.5% seen once. Remarks on this clonotype: The antigen is undetermined.

The same data also contributed to another study, on yellow fever vaccine responses in identical twins.

This TCR was sampled from a woman aged 18-30 years in good health. The chain joins TRBV20-1 to TRBJ2-3; D remains ambiguous. Sequences were obtained from CD8+ T cells sorted from blood. For the CDR3, the DNA is TGCAGTGCGGAAATCTGGTTTGGCACAGATACGCAGTATTTT. It is translated as CSAEIWFGTDTQYF.